This paragraph covers one TCR beta chain sequence. Antigen unknown. This sample is part of a study of OX40 agonist ivuxolimab in advanced cancers. Study findings and constraints: It was not determined which antigens were specifically recognized by the peripheral T cells that had undergone clonal expansion.

With 3 bases clipped from V and 9 bases from J, the junction kept 10 bases outside the gene matches. The CDR3 sequence is 15 residues long. Germline-derived CDR1 and CDR2 are ENHRY and SYGVKD. The protocol was immunoSEQ multiplex PCR, while the TCRdb copy is restricted to in-frame clones and leaves out a portion. The data show 70,000 to 95,000 clones, about 86% seen once. The chain links TRBV10-3 to TRBJ2-1; 8 bases agree with TRBD2. The material was CD4+ or CD8+ T cells sorted from blood, obtained in a trial of the OX40 agonist ivuxolimab. The TCR comes from an adult with an advanced solid tumor such as melanoma, head and neck, liver or kidney cancer. DNA of the CDR3: TGTGCCATCAGTGAAGTGTCCGGGACTAGGGGTGAGCAGTTCTTC. Translated: CAISEVSGTRGEQFF.